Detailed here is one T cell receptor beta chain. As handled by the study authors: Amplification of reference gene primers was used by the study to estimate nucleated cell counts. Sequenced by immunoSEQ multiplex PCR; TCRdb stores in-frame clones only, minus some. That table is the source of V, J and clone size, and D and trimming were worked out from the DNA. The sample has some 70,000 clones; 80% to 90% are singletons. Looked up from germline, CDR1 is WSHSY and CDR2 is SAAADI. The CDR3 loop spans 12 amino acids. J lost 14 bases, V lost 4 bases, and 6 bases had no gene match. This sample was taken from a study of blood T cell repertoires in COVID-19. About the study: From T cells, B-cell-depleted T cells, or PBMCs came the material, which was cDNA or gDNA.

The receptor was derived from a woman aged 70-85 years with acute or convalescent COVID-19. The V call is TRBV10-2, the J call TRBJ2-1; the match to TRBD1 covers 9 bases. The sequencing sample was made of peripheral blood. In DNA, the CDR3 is TGCGCCAGCAGTGCGACAGGGGGTATTAAGTTCTTC. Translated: CASSATGGIKFF.